Sequencing of this T cell receptor (beta chain) was carried out in a study of siplizumab effects on memory and regulatory T cells. Overall study findings and caveats: Mappable alloreactive CD4+ clones came from Treg cells around 70% of the time on average with siplizumab, against about 26% in controls. Unstimulated subsets captured only a minor fraction of alloreactive clones.

Roughly 10^5 TCR templates underwent assay in each sample. Measured with immunoSEQ multiplex PCR; TCRdb has only the in-frame clones, and not every one. The table lists about 100,000 clones, about 93% of them singletons. A few counts support this clone. Its target is unknown. The CDR3 has 13 amino acids. The V end lost 4 bases, the J end lost 14 bases, and 16 bases lay between the germline ends. CDR1 and CDR2 from the germline V gene are SGHRS and YFSETQ. The TCR originated in a human donor in good health. This chain uses TRBV5-1 with TRBJ1-6, with D uncertain. Material: Tregs sorted from blood. As DNA, the CDR3 is TGCGCCAGCAGCCCCGGTACGTCGCCATCCCTCCACTTT. This translates into CASSPGTSPSLHF.